This T cell receptor beta chain was profiled in a study of cytomegalovirus exposure and HLA in healthy donors. Across the study: In a previous analysis, more than 90 million unique TCR beta sequences were found from roughly 180 million T cells.

This clone turned up a few times. Its antigen is not identified. Study-wide findings and caveats: In a later analysis, a missense DCLRE1C variant was linked to TCR beta V- and J-gene trimming. In vitro, three CMV-associated chains proved specific for CMV antigens. Some V segments (TRBV6-2 and TRBV6-3 among them) were excluded as indistinguishable.

CDR3 length: 16 amino acids. The PCR contained 60 Vbeta and 13 Jbeta primers. Repertoires were generated with immunoSEQ multiplex PCR, while TCRdb's copy carries only in-frame clones and drops some. The table has under 200,000 clones, about 13% seen once; the top ten hold 7.8%. What was sequenced was PBMCs. The source is a middle-aged man in good health and CMV-seropositive. V usage is TRBV21-1 and J usage is TRBJ1-2; TRBD1, the D gene given by the table, was not confirmed from the DNA. TRBV21-1 is flagged as a pseudogene. The CDR3 region has the DNA TGTGCCAGCAGCAAACCTGAGGGGGACAGAAACTATGGCTACACCTTC. Amino acid sequence: CASSKPEGDRNYGYTF.